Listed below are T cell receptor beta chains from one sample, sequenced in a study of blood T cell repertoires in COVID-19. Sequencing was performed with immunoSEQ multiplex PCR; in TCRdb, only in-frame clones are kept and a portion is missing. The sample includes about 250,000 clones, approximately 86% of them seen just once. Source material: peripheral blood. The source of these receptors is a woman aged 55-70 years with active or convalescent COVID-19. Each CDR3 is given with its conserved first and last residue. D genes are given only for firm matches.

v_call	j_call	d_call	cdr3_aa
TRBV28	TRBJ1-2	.	CASSLSEDYGYTF
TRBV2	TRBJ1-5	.	CASKPWRASNQPQHF
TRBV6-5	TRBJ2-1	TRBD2	CASGRLAGGDEQFF
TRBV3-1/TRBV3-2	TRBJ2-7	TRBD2	CASSLSSGLSYEQYF
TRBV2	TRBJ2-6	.	CASSEGRGGGANVLTF
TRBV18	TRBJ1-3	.	CASSPRIGLQNTIYF
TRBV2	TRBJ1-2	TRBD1	CASTRDRGPGYTF
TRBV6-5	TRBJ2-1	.	CASRGRHNEQFF
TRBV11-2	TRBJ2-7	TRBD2	CASSLVGTRLAYEQYF
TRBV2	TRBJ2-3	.	CASIPSTGKGADTQYF
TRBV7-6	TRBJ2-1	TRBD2	CASSSPSGSHEQFF